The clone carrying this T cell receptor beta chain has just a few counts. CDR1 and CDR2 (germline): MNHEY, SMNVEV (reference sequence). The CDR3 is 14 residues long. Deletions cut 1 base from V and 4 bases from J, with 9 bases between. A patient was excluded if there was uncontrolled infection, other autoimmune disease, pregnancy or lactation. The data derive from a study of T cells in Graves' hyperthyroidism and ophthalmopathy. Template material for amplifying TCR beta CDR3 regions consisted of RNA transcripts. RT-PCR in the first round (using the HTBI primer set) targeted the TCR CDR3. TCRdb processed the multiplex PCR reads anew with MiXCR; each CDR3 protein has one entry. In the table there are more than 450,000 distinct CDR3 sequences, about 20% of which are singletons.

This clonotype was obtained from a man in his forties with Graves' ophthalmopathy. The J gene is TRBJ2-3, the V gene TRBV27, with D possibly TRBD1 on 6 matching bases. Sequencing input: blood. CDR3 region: CASSLYRAADTQYF. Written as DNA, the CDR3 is TGTGCCAGCAGTTTATACAGGGCGGCAGATACGCAGTATTTT.